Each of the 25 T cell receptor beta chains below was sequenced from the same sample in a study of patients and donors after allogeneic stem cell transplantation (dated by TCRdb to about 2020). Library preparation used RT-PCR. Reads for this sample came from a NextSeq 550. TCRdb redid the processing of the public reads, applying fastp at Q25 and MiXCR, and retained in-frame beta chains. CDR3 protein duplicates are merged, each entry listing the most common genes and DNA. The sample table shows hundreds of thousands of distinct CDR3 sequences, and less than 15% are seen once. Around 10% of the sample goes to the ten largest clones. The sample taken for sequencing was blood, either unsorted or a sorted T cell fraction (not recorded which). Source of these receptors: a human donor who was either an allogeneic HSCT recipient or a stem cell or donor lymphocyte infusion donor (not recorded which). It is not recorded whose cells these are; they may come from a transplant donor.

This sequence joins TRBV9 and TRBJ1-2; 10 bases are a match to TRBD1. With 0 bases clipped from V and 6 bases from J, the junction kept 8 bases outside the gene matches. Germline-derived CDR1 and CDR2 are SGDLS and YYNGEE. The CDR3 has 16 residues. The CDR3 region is CASSVEGDRGANGYTF. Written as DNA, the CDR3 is TGTGCCAGCAGCGTAGAAGGGGACAGGGGCGCTAATGGCTACACCTTC. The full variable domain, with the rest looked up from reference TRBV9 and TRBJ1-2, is DSGVTQTPKHLITATGQRVTLRCSPRSGDLSVYWYQQSLDQGLQFLIQYYNGEERAKGNILERFSAQQFPDLHSELNLSSLELGDSALYFCASSVEGDRGANGYTFGSGTRLTVV.

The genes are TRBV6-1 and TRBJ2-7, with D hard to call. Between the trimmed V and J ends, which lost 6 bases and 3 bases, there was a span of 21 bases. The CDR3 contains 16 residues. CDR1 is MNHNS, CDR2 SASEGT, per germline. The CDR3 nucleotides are TGTGCCAGCAGCTATGGGTTGACGAGGACCGGCTACGAGCAGTACTTC. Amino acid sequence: CASSYGLTRTGYEQYF.

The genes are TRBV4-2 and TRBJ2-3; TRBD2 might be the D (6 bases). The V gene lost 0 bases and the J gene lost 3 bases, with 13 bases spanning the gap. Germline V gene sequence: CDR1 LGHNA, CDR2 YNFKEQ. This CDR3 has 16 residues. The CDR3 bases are TGTGCCAGCAGCCAAGAGGGGGGTCCGGGGACAGATACGCAGTATTTT. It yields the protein CASSQEGGPGTDTQYF.

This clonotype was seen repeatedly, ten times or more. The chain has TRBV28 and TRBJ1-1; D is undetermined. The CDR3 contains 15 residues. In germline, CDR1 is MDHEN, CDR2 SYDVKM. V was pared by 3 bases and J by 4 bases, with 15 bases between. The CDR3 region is CASSFTQVGSTEAFF. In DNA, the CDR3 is TGTGCCAGCAGTTTCACCCAGGTTGGGAGCACTGAAGCTTTCTTT.

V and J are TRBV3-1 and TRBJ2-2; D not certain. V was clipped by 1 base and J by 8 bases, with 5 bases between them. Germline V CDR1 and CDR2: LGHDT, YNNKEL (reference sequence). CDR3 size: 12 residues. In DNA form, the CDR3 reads TGTGCCAGCAGCCAAGTTCCTGGGGAGCTGTTTTTT. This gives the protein CASSQVPGELFF.

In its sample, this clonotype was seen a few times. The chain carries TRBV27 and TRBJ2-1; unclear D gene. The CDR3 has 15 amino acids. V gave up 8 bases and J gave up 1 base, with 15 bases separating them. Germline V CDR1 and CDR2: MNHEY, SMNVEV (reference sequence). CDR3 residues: CASPPRLFSYNEQFF. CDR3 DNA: TGTGCCAGCCCCCCCCGGTTGTTTTCCTACAATGAGCAGTTCTTC.

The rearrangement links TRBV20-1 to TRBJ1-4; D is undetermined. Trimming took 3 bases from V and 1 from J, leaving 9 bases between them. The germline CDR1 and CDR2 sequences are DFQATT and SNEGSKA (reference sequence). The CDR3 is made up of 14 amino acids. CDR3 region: CSARDVITNEKLFF. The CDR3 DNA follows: TGCAGTGCTAGGGACGTAATAACTAATGAAAAACTGTTTTTT.

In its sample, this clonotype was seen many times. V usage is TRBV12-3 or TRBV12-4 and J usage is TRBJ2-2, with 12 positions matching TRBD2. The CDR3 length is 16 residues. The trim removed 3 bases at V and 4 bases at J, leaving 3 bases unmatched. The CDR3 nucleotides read TGTGCCAGCAGTTTCGGACTAGCGGGACTCACCGGGGAGCTGTTTTTT. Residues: CASSFGLAGLTGELFF.

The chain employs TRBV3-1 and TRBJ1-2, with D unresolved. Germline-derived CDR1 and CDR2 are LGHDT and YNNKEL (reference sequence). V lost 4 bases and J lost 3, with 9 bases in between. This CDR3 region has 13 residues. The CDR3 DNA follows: TGTGCCAGCAGCCCTGGCCGCTACTATGGCTACACCTTC. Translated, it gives CASSPGRYYGYTF. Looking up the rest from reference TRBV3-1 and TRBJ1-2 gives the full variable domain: DTAVSQTPKYLVTQMGNDKSIKCEQNLGHDTMYWYKQDSKKFLKIMFSYNNKELIINETVPNRFSPKSPDKAHLNLHINSLELGDSAVYFCASSPGRYYGYTFGSGTRLTVV.

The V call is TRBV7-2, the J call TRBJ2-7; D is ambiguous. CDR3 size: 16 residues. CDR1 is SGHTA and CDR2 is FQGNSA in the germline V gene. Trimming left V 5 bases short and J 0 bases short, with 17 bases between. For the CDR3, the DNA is TGTGCCAGCAGCCCGATGCACAGCCTAAGCTCCTACGAGCAGTACTTC. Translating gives CASSPMHSLSSYEQYF.

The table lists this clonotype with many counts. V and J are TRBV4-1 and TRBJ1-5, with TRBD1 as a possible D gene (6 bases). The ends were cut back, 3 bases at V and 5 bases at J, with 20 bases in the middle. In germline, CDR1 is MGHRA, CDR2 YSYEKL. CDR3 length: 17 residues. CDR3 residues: CASSQGGGQAAYQPQHF. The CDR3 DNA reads TGCGCCAGCAGCCAGGGCGGGGGGCAGGCCGCCTATCAGCCCCAGCATTTT.

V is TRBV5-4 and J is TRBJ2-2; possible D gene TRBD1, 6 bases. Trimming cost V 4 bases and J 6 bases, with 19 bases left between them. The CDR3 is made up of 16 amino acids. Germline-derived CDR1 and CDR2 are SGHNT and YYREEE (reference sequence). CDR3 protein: CASSPVGQGIAGELFF. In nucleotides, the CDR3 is TGTGCCAGCAGCCCCGTTGGGCAGGGGATCGCCGGGGAGCTGTTTTTT. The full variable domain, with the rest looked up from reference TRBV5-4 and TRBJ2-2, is ETGVTQSPTHLIKTRGQQVTLRCSSQSGHNTVSWYQQALGQGPQFIFQYYREEENGRGNFPPRFSGLQFPNYSSELNVNALELDDSALYLCASSPVGQGIAGELFFGEGSRLTVL.

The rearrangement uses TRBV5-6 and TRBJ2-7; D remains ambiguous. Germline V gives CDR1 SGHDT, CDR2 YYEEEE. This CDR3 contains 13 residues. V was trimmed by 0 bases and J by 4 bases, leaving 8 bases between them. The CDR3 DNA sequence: TGTGCCAGCAGCTTGGACAGCTTTTACGAGCAGTACTTC. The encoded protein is CASSLDSFYEQYF.

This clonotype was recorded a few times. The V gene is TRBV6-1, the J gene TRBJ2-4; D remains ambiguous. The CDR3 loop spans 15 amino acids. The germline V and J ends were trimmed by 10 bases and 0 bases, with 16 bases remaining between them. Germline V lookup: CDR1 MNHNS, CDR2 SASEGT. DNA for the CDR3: TGTGCCACTAACATTGTTGAACTAGCCAAAAACATTCAGTACTTC. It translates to CATNIVELAKNIQYF.

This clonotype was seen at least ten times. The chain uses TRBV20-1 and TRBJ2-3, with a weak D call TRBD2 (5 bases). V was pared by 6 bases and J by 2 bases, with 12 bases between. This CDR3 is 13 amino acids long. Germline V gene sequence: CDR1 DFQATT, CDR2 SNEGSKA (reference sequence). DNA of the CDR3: TGCAGTGCCCCGGGGTACACCACAGATACGCAGTATTTT. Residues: CSAPGYTTDTQYF.

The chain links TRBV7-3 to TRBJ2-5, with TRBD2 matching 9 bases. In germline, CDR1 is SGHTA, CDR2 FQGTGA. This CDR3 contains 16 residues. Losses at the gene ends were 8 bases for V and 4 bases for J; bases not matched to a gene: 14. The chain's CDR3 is CASPFGREGPTETQYF. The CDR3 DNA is TGTGCCAGCCCTTTCGGGCGGGAGGGCCCCACAGAGACCCAGTACTTC.

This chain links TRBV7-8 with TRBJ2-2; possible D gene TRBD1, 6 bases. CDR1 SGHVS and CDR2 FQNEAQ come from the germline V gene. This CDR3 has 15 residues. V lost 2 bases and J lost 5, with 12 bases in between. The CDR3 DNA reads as TGTGCCAGCAGCTTATGGGACATCCCTACCGGGGAGCTGTTTTTT. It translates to CASSLWDIPTGELFF.

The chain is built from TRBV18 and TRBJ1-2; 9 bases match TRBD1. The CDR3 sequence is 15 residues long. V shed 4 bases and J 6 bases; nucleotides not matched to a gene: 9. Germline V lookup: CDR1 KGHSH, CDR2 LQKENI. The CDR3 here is CASSLGTGRNNGYTF. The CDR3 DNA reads TGTGCCAGCTCACTGGGGACAGGGCGAAATAATGGCTACACCTTC.

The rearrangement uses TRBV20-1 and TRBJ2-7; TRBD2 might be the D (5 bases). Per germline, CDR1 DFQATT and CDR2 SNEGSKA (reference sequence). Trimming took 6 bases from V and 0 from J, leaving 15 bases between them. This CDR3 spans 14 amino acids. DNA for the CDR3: TGCAGTGCCCGACGAGCGGACCTCTCCTACGAGCAGTACTTC. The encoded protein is CSARRADLSYEQYF.

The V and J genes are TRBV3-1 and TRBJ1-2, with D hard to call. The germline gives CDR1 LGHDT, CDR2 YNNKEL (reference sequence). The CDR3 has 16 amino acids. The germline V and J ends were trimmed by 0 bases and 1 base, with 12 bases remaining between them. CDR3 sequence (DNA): TGTGCCAGCAGCCAAGATGTCAGAGCCCTTAACTATGGCTACACCTTC. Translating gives CASSQDVRALNYGYTF.

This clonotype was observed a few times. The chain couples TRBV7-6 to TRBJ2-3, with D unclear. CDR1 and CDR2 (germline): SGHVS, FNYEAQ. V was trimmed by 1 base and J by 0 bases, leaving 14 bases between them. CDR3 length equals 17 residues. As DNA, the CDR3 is TGTGCCAGCAGCTTAGGGCTCGAGAGAATTAGCACAGATACGCAGTATTTT. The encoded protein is CASSLGLERISTDTQYF.

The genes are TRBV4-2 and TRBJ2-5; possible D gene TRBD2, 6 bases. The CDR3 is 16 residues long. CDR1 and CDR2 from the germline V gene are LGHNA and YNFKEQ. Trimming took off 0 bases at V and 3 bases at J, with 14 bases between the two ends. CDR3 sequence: CASSQERGGAEETQYF. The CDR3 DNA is TGTGCCAGCAGCCAAGAAAGGGGCGGGGCTGAAGAGACCCAGTACTTC.

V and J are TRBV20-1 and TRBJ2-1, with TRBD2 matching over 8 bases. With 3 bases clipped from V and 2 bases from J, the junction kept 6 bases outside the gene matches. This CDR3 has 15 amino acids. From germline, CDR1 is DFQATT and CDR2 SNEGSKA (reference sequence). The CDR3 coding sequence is TGCAGTGCTAGTTGGTGGCGGGGGGCCTACAATGAGCAGTTCTTC. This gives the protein CSASWWRGAYNEQFF.

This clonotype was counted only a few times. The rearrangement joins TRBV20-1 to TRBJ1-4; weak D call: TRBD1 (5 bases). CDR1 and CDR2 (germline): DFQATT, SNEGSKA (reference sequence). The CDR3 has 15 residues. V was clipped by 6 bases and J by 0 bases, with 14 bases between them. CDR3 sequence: CSATRGTATNEKLFF. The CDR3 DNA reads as TGCAGTGCGACCCGGGGGACCGCAACTAATGAAAAACTGTTTTTT.

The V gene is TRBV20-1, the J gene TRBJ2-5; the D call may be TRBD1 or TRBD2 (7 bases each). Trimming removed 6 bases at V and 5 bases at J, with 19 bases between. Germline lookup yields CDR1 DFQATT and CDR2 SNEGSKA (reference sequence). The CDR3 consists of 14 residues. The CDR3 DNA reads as TGCAGTGCCCAGACCCAGGGGGGGTATGAGACCCAGTACTTC. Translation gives CSAQTQGGYETQYF.